This entry features one T cell receptor (beta chain) sequence. This clone was recorded a few times. There is no known antigen for this receptor. No per-base quality is available; no much larger clone lies one base away. The data derive from a study of PD-L1 blockade in urothelial cancer (TCRdb year 2017). About the study as a whole: Every patient began therapy at some point between 2013 and 2015 and was given atezolizumab 1,200 mg intravenously every 3 weeks. About 90% of the roughly 30 patients were males with bladder-origin urothelial cancer, and about 60% of the roughly 29 reported a prior smoking history. Patients had an ECOG performance status of 0 or 1 and had received between 0 and 3 prior chemotherapy regimens. Blood samples were analyzed 3 weeks after the start of treatment (second dose) and 6 weeks after the start of treatment. Blood samples gave median yields of approximately 130,000 T cells and 82,636 unique TCRs, along with a median clonality of about 0.084. An exploratory multi-omic analysis was conducted of the somatic, immune and clinical correlates of response to PD-L1 blockade with atezolizumab in urothelial cancer. Pretreatment tumor samples, along with matched peripheral blood collected serially before and after atezolizumab treatment, underwent TCR sequencing. Durable clinical benefit meant progression-free survival longer than 6 months, and TCR features were also tested against progression-free and overall survival. In the same patients, whole exome sequencing and RNA sequencing of pretreatment tumors were performed in addition to TCR sequencing. Nine patients reached durable clinical benefit, while 15 to 25 patients did not. Pretreatment blood TCR-seq was available for about 28 patients, at least one posttreatment blood collection was obtained for 25 or so patients, and tumor TCR-seq was available for 25 or so patients. Broad study findings and their caveats: Because the sample size was small (n of about 29) and many of the analyses were exploratory, the results are meant to be hypothesis-generating. Greater expansion of tumor-associated TCR clones in peripheral blood 3 weeks after the start of treatment was observed in patients with durable benefit (n of about 20, p = 0.022). A pretreatment peripheral blood TCR clonality below the median was linked to improved progression-free and overall survival.

Each PCR received spiked-in synthetic TCR analog templates so that absolute template abundance could be estimated from read counts. The immunoSEQ assay was used to amplify TCRbeta CDR3 regions from genomic DNA with bias-controlled V and J gene primers. Sequencing of rearranged TCRbeta segments was done at approximately 20X coverage. In the original analysis: Clustering was used to correct sequencing errors, and CDR3s were annotated against IMGT to assign V, D and J genes. Downstream analyses used only productive TCRbeta rearrangements and left out out-of-frame or stop-codon sequences. Clonality was calculated as one minus the Shannon entropy normalized by the log of the number of unique productive sequences. Clones differing between time points or between blood and tumor were identified using Fisher's exact test with Benjamini-Hochberg correction, with an adjusted p below 0.01 applied as the threshold. TCRdb carries this immuneACCESS record with in-frame sequences only. Its versions omit some clonotypes, under half of them owing to an unresolved V gene in the studies checked, with the rest unexplained. V and J calls and clone size are copied from that table; D and trimming were computed from the DNA. Here the sample has some 67,000 clones; about 88% occur a single time. Less than 3.5% of the sample is taken by the ten largest.

A cohort of some 29 patients with locally advanced or metastatic urothelial carcinoma, treated at Memorial Sloan Kettering on a trial protocol, was included. Peripheral blood mononuclear cells were collected pretreatment and during treatment, at between 1 and 8 total time points per patient. The Qiagen DNeasy Blood extraction kit was used to purify genomic DNA from total PBMCs and tumor samples. Collected pretreatment and during treatment, PBMCs were isolated and stored as previously described. CDR1 and CDR2, looked up from the germline V gene, are MGHRA and YSYEKL. The CDR3, from cysteine to phenylalanine, totals 14 residues. Here the CDR3 DNA is all that survives: 42 bases in frame from base 1. V has 3 bases trimmed and J has 7 bases trimmed; junction bases matching no gene number 8.

The TCR was taken from a man between 60 and 75 years old with urothelial cancer. The sequence joins TRBV4-1 to TRBJ1-2, with 7 middle bases fitting TRBD1. Sequences were derived from PBMCs, sampled around atezolizumab (anti-PD-L1) treatment. In nucleotides, the sequence is TGCGCCAGCAGCCAGGGTGACAGGGATTCTGGCTACACCTTC. This translates into CASSQGDRDSGYTF.